This T cell receptor beta chain was sequenced in a study of regulatory T cells in long-lasting Graves disease. The wider study: Antithyroid drugs had been taken under 3 months by newly diagnosed Graves' patients. Study outcomes and limitations: There were preferences for TRBV28, TRBJ1-2 and TRBJ2-5 in persistent disease. No thyroid tissue was studied; the work used peripheral blood only.

As for time point: newly diagnosed GD, antithyroid drugs for less than 3 months. RNA from PBMCs was the source of the TCR library. This clonotype was counted at least ten times. Its antigen is as yet unknown. Building of the TCR beta libraries involved iRepertoire HTBI primers and Arm-PCR of CDR3 regions. Using its own MiXCR run on the multiplex PCR reads, TCRdb lists one record per CDR3 protein. Altogether 350,000 to 500,000 distinct CDR3 sequences are present, 12% to 15% being singletons, with the ten largest covering more than 15%. With 1 base removed from V and 3 bases from J, the gap between germline ends came to 7 bases. Germline values: CDR1 SEHNR, CDR2 FQNEAQ (reference sequence). The CDR3 extends over 13 amino acids. These same data were also listed under a study on T cells in Graves' hyperthyroidism and ophthalmopathy. That work contributes: Researchers ran a first-round RT-PCR on the TCR CDR3 using the HTBI primer set.

This receptor was identified in a woman between 45 and 65 years old with Graves disease. The chain recombines TRBV7-9 with TRBJ2-7; no reliable D call. Material: peripheral blood mononuclear cells (PBMCs), obtained at new diagnosis, from a patient treated with antithyroid drugs. For the CDR3, the DNA is TGTGCCAGCAGCTTAGGACCAAACTACGAGCAGTACTTC. This encodes CASSLGPNYEQYF.